What follows describes a single T cell receptor (beta chain). A multiplex PCR was run with 60 Vbeta primers and 13 Jbeta primers. Profiling relied on immunoSEQ multiplex PCR, and the TCRdb table lists in-frame clones only, not all of them. This sample yields more than 75,000 clones, of which around four fifths are seen a single time; around 6.5% belongs to the top ten. This sample was taken from a study of cytomegalovirus exposure and HLA in healthy donors. This CDR3 region has 12 residues. CDR1 and CDR2 from the germline V gene are MNHEY and SVGAGI. V was shortened by 6 bases and J by 12 bases, with 14 bases between the two germline ends.

The specimen sequenced was PBMCs. The TCR originated in a woman in her forties or fifties in good health and CMV-seropositive. The chain has TRBV6-5 and TRBJ1-4; a possible D gene is TRBD1 (6 bases). CDR3 DNA sequence: TGTGCCAGCAGCATCGGGGCAGGGGAACTGTTTTTT. Protein sequence: CASSIGAGELFF.